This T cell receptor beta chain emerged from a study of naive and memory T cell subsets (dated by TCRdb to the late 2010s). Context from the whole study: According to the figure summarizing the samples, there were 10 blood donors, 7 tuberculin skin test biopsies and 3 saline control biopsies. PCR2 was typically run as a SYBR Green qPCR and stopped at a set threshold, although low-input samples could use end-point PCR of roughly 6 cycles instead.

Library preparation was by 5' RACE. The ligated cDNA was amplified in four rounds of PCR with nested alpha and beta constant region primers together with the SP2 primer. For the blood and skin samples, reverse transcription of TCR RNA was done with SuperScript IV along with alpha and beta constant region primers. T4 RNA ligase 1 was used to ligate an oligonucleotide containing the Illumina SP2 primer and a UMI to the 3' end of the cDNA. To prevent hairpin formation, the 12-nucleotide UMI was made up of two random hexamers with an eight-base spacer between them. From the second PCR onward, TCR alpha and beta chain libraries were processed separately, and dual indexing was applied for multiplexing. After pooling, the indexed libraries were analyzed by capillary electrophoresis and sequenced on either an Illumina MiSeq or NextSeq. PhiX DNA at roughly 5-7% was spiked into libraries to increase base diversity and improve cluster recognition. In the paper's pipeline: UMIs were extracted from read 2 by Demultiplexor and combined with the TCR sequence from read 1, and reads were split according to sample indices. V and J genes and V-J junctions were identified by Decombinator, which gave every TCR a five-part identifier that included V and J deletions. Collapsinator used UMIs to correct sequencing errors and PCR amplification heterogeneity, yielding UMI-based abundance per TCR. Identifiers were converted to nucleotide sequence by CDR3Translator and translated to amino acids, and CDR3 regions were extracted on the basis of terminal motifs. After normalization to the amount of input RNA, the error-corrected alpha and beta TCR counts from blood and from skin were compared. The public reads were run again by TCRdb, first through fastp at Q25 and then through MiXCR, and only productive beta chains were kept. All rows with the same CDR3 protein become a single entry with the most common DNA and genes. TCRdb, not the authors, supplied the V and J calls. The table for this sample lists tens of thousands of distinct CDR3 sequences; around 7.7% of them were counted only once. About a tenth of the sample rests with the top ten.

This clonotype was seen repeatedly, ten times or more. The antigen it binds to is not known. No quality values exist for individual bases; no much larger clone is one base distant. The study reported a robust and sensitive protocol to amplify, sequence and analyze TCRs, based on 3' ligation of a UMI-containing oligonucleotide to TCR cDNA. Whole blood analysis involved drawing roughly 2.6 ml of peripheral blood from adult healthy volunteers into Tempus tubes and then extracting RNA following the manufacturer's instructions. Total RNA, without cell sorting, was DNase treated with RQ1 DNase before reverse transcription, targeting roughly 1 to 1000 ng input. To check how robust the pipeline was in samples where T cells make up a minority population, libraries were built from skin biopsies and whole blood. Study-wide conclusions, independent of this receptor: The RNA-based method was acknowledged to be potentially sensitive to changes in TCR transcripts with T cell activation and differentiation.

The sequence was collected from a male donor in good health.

The nucleotide sequence reads as follows: TGTGCCAGCAGCCAAGCCAGGGTCACTGAAGCTTTCTTT. Translated, it gives CASSQARVTEAFF. The V gene is TRBV3-1 and the J gene is TRBJ1-1; the D gene is perhaps TRBD1, from 5 matching bases. The junction carries 7 bases between V and J, which are trimmed by 1 base and 4 bases respectively. Inclusive of the bounding cysteine and phenylalanine, the CDR3 is 13 residues long. Of all the DNA, just the CDR3 is kept, 39 bases in frame from base 1. Sequences LGHDT (CDR1) and YNNKEL (CDR2) are obtained from the germline V gene (reference sequence).